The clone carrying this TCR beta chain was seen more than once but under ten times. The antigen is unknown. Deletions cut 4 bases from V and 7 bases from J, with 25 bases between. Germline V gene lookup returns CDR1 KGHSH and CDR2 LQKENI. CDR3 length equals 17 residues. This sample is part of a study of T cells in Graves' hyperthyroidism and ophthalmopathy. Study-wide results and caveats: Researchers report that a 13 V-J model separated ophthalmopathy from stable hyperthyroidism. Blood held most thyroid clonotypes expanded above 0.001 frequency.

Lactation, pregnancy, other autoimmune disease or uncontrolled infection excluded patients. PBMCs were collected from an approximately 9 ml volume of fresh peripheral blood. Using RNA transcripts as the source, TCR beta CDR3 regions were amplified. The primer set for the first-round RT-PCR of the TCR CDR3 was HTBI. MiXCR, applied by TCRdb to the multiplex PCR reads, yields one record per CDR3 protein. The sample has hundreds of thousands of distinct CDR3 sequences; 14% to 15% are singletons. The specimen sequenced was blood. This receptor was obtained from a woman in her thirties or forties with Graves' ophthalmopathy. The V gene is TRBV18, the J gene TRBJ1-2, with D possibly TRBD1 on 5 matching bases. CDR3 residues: CASSLLSAGTSVGGYTF. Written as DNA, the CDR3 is TGTGCCAGCTCACTCTTGTCGGCCGGGACGTCTGTCGGTGGCTACACCTTC. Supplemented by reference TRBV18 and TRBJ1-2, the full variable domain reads NAGVMQNPRHLVRRRGQEARLRCSPMKGHSHVYWYRQLPEEGLKFMVYLQKENIIDESGMPKERFSAEFPKEGPSILRIQQVVRGDSAAYFCASSLLSAGTSVGGYTFGSGTRLTVV.